This is a list of T cell receptor beta chains from one sample in a study of cytomegalovirus exposure and HLA in healthy donors. Method: immunoSEQ multiplex PCR; TCRdb's copy keeps in-frame clones and lacks some. The repertoire holds some 110,000 clones, about 71% seen once, with about 0.84% in the top ten. Sequencing was done on a sample of PBMCs. The source is a boy aged 5-17 years in good health and CMV-seronegative. Each CDR3 is given with its conserved first and last residue. D genes are given only for firm matches. Size is stated for part of the rows, as once, few or many counts, or as a class when the clone is expanded.

d_gene: -
v_gene: TRBV18
abundance: -
j_gene: TRBJ2-7
CDR3aa: CASSLDSREQYF
CDR3nt: TGTGCCAGCTCACTCGACAGCCGCGAGCAGTACTTC

d_gene: TRBD1
v_gene: TRBV30
abundance: -
j_gene: TRBJ2-7
CDR3aa: CAWARGRSYEQYF
CDR3nt: TGTGCCTGGGCAAGGGGGCGGTCCTACGAGCAGTACTTC

d_gene: -
v_gene: TRBV6-5
abundance: -
j_gene: TRBJ2-3
CDR3aa: CATHTPGLTDTQYF
CDR3nt: TGTGCCACACATACCCCAGGGCTCACAGATACGCAGTATTTT

d_gene: TRBD2
v_gene: TRBV5-4
abundance: -
j_gene: TRBJ2-1
CDR3aa: CASSLGASGRDNEQFF
CDR3nt: TGTGCCAGCAGCTTGGGAGCTAGCGGGAGGGACAATGAGCAGTTCTTC

d_gene: TRBD1
v_gene: TRBV10-3
abundance: once
j_gene: TRBJ2-7
CDR3aa: CAISEGTATAYEQYF
CDR3nt: TGTGCCATCAGCGAAGGGACAGCGACCGCCTACGAGCAGTACTTC

d_gene: TRBD1
v_gene: TRBV18
abundance: many
j_gene: TRBJ2-3
CDR3aa: CASSLGTGGKDTQYF
CDR3nt: TGTGCCAGCTCACTGGGGACAGGGGGCAAGGATACGCAGTATTTT

d_gene: -
v_gene: TRBV2
abundance: -
j_gene: TRBJ2-3
CDR3aa: CASSDNRVVDTQYF
CDR3nt: TGTGCCAGCAGTGATAACAGGGTTGTCGATACGCAGTATTTT

d_gene: -
v_gene: TRBV10-3
abundance: -
j_gene: TRBJ1-5
CDR3aa: CAISESPVQTGGNQPQHF
CDR3nt: TGTGCCATCAGTGAGTCCCCAGTGCAGACAGGTGGCAATCAGCCCCAGCATTTT

d_gene: -
v_gene: TRBV4-1
abundance: -
j_gene: TRBJ2-5
CDR3aa: CASSQALPETQYF
CDR3nt: TGCGCCAGCAGCCAGGCCCTCCCGGAGACCCAGTACTTC

d_gene: TRBD1
v_gene: TRBV6-1
abundance: -
j_gene: TRBJ1-4
CDR3aa: CASIKDRVGEKLFF
CDR3nt: TGTGCCAGCATCAAGGACAGGGTGGGTGAAAAACTGTTTTTT

d_gene: TRBD2
v_gene: TRBV28
abundance: -
j_gene: TRBJ2-7
CDR3aa: CASIQTSGLRQQYF
CDR3nt: TGTGCCAGCATCCAGACTAGCGGACTACGCCAGCAGTACTTC

d_gene: TRBD2
v_gene: TRBV5-4
abundance: -
j_gene: TRBJ2-2
CDR3aa: CASSPGSSGGNTGELFF
CDR3nt: TGTGCCAGCAGCCCGGGGTCCAGCGGGGGCAACACCGGGGAGCTGTTTTTT

d_gene: -
v_gene: TRBV14
abundance: -
j_gene: TRBJ2-7
CDR3aa: CASSQGWTAYEQYF
CDR3nt: TGTGCCAGCAGCCAAGGGTGGACAGCTTACGAGCAGTACTTC

d_gene: TRBD1
v_gene: TRBV4-2
abundance: -
j_gene: TRBJ1-5
CDR3aa: CASSHPDRGLRNQPQHF
CDR3nt: TGTGCCAGCAGCCATCCGGACAGGGGGTTACGCAATCAGCCCCAGCATTTT

d_gene: -
v_gene: TRBV10-3
abundance: -
j_gene: TRBJ1-2
CDR3aa: CAISEGSQDYGYTF
CDR3nt: TGTGCCATCAGTGAGGGCTCCCAGGACTATGGCTACACCTTC

d_gene: -
v_gene: TRBV7-8
abundance: -
j_gene: TRBJ1-5
CDR3aa: CASSLRALNQPQHF
CDR3nt: TGTGCCAGCAGCTTGAGGGCCCTGAATCAGCCCCAGCATTTT

d_gene: TRBD1
v_gene: TRBV28
abundance: -
j_gene: TRBJ1-1
CDR3aa: CASSLGPGQGGTEAFF
CDR3nt: TGTGCCAGCAGTCTGGGGCCGGGACAGGGAGGCACTGAAGCTTTCTTT

d_gene: -
v_gene: TRBV30
abundance: -
j_gene: TRBJ1-3
CDR3aa: CAWSGVTGLSGNTIYF
CDR3nt: TGTGCCTGGAGTGGAGTCACAGGGTTGTCTGGAAACACCATATATTTT

d_gene: -
v_gene: TRBV27
abundance: once
j_gene: TRBJ2-6
CDR3aa: CASSFGPGSGANVLTF
CDR3nt: TGTGCCAGCAGTTTTGGTCCGGGCTCTGGGGCCAACGTCCTGACTTTC

d_gene: -
v_gene: TRBV7-6
abundance: -
j_gene: TRBJ1-1
CDR3aa: CASSPDTYTEAFF
CDR3nt: TGTGCCAGCAGCCCCGACACTTACACTGAAGCTTTCTTT

d_gene: TRBD1
v_gene: TRBV11-2
abundance: -
j_gene: TRBJ1-5
CDR3aa: CASSLGQGGYSNQPQHF
CDR3nt: TGTGCCAGCAGCTTAGGGCAGGGGGGTTATAGCAATCAGCCCCAGCATTTT

d_gene: TRBD2
v_gene: TRBV5-1
abundance: -
j_gene: TRBJ2-1
CDR3aa: CASSLRRELAGRYNEQFF
CDR3nt: TGCGCCAGCAGCTTAAGGCGGGAATTAGCGGGAAGATACAATGAGCAGTTCTTC

d_gene: -
v_gene: TRBV7-9
abundance: -
j_gene: TRBJ1-2
CDR3aa: CASSLVGVHGYTF
CDR3nt: TGTGCCAGCAGCTTAGTCGGGGTCCATGGCTACACCTTC

d_gene: -
v_gene: TRBV27
abundance: -
j_gene: TRBJ1-2
CDR3aa: CASSLIAGHGYTF
CDR3nt: TGTGCCAGCAGTTTAATTGCAGGGCACGGCTACACCTTC

d_gene: TRBD2
v_gene: TRBV13
abundance: -
j_gene: TRBJ2-3
CDR3aa: CASSPGLAVDTQYF
CDR3nt: TGTGCCAGCAGCCCAGGACTAGCAGTAGATACGCAGTATTTT